The 16 T cell receptor beta chains below all came from one sample that was sequenced in a study of blood T cell repertoires in COVID-19 (dated by TCRdb to between 2020 and 2021). The library was produced with the immunoSEQ multiplex PCR assay. What TCRdb holds here is the immuneACCESS table cut down to in-frame rearrangements. Part of the clones is not present; checked against another copy, under half of the missing clones reflect an unresolved V gene, and the others are unexplained. The sample data list just under 45,000 clones, and about 86% of these were observed just once. Over 40% of the sample rests with the top ten. The sample comprised peripheral blood. These receptors originate from a human donor in a cohort sampled during active COVID-19.

This rearrangement joins TRBV24-1 to TRBJ1-5; 7 bases are shared with TRBD1. The CDR3 spans 16 residues. With 4 bases clipped from V and 0 bases from J, the junction kept 5 bases outside the gene matches. The germline V gene has CDR1 KGHDR and CDR2 SFDVKD. Here the CDR3 DNA reads TGTGCCACCAGTGACGCAACAGGGGCTAGCAATCAGCCCCAGCATTTT. The encoded protein is CATSDATGASNQPQHF.

A single count supports this clone. The chain recombines TRBV27 with TRBJ1-6; D is unresolved. V lost 3 bases and J lost 11, with 8 bases in between. Germline V gene sequence: CDR1 MNHEY, CDR2 SMNVEV (reference sequence). The CDR3 contains 12 residues. The CDR3 sequence: CASSFGVAPLHF. CDR3 coding DNA: TGTGCCAGCAGTTTCGGGGTAGCACCCCTCCACTTT.

The genes are TRBV7-9 and TRBJ1-1; TRBD1 is a possible D gene (5 bases). V was clipped by 3 bases and J by 4 bases, with 15 bases between them. The germline CDR1 and CDR2 sequences are SEHNR and FQNEAQ (reference sequence). The CDR3 spans 15 residues. The CDR3 bases are TGTGCCAGCAGCTTCCATGGGGGGGTCGGCACTGAAGCTTTCTTT. Amino acids: CASSFHGGVGTEAFF.

The V call is TRBV18, the J call TRBJ2-5; D is uncertain. Germline V lookup: CDR1 KGHSH, CDR2 LQKENI. V gave up 3 bases and J gave up 3 bases, with 5 bases separating them. CDR3 size: 12 residues. This CDR3 is CASSPSEETQYF. The CDR3 nucleotides are TGTGCCAGCTCACCGAGCGAAGAGACCCAGTACTTC.

The J gene is TRBJ1-2, the V gene TRBV24-1, with TRBD1 identical over 9 bases. The CDR3 is 14 amino acids. The V gene's germline CDR1 is KGHDR and CDR2 SFDVKD. V trimming: 5 bases; J trimming: 9 bases; junction bases outside the gene matches: 9. CDR3 sequence: CATSATDRGDRYTF. The CDR3 nucleotides read TGTGCCACCAGTGCCACGGACAGGGGAGATCGCTACACCTTC.

The chain carries TRBV7-9 and TRBJ2-5; 9 positions match TRBD2. The length of the CDR3 is 15 residues. Germline assignment: CDR1 SEHNR and CDR2 FQNEAQ (reference sequence). Trimming cost V 6 bases and J 5 bases; bases outside gene matches: 10. The CDR3 sequence is CASSPEGLAKETQYF. CDR3 nucleotides: TGTGCCAGCAGTCCCGAAGGACTAGCGAAGGAGACCCAGTACTTC. Together with reference TRBV7-9 and TRBJ2-5, the CDR3 gives the full variable domain: DTGVSQNPRHKITKRGQNVTFRCDPISEHNRLYWYRQTLGQGPEFLTYFQNEAQLEKSRLLSDRFSAERPKGSFSTLEIQRTEQGDSAMYLCASSPEGLAKETQYFGPGTRLLVL.

The V and J genes are TRBV3-1 (or the pseudogene TRBV3-2) and TRBJ2-3; 9 positions match TRBD2. Germline trimming cut 2 bases from V and 4 bases from J; bases unmatched to any gene: 7. The CDR3 loop spans 16 amino acids. Germline V gene data show CDR1 as LGHDT and CDR2 as YNNKEL (reference sequence). The CDR3 DNA reads TGTGCCAGCAGCCAACCCGGTAGCGGGGGTGCAGATACGCAGTATTTT. Its protein is CASSQPGSGGADTQYF.

The genes are TRBV5-4 and TRBJ2-1; possibly TRBD1 for D (6 bases). Germline-derived CDR1 and CDR2 are SGHNT and YYREEE (reference sequence). This CDR3 has 14 amino acids. V lost 0 bases, J lost 7 bases, and 11 bases lay in between. The CDR3 loop reads CASSLGQGYNEQFF. CDR3 DNA: TGTGCCAGCAGCTTGGGCCAGGGGTATAATGAGCAGTTCTTC.

The V call is TRBV5-8, the J call TRBJ2-3, with D possibly being TRBD1 (6 bases). The CDR3 consists of 16 residues. Between the trimmed V and J ends, which lost 4 bases and 2 bases, there was a span of 17 bases. Germline assignment: CDR1 SGHTS and CDR2 YDEGEE. CDR3 coding DNA: TGTGCCAGCAGCCAGGGACACAGGGCGTTCACAGATACGCAGTATTTT. Residues: CASSQGHRAFTDTQYF.

This chain joins TRBV5-1 and TRBJ2-1, with D possibly matching TRBD2 (6 bases). CDR3 length: 14 residues. The V end lost 7 bases, the J end lost 0 bases, and 11 bases lay between the germline ends. Germline lookup yields CDR1 SGHRS and CDR2 YFSETQ. The CDR3 DNA reads TGCGCCAGCTCCGCCGGGAGCTCCTACAATGAGCAGTTCTTC. Residues: CASSAGSSYNEQFF. The complete variable domain, with remaining parts taken from reference TRBV5-1 and TRBJ2-1, reads KAGVTQTPRYLIKTRGQQVTLSCSPISGHRSVSWYQQTPGQGLQFLFEYFSETQRNKGNFPGRFSGRQFSNSRSEMNVSTLELGDSALYLCASSAGSSYNEQFFGPGTRLTVL.

This clone was counted once. The chain employs TRBV27 and TRBJ2-7; 12 positions agree with TRBD1. The CDR3 sequence is 15 residues long. The ends lost 2 bases at V and 6 bases at J; junction bases unmatched: 5. Per the germline V gene, CDR1 is MNHEY and CDR2 is SMNVEV (reference sequence). The CDR3 sequence: CASSLKGQGATEQYV. The CDR3 DNA is TGTGCCAGCAGTTTAAAGGGACAGGGGGCTACCGAGCAGTACGTC.

The rearrangement uses TRBV23-1 and TRBJ2-1, with 7 bases lining up with TRBD1. TRBV23-1 is marked as an open reading frame, function uncertain. There are 14 residues in the CDR3. V lost 3 bases to trimming and J lost 5 bases; unmatched junction nucleotides: 4. The CDR3 here is CASSHWDRDNEQFF. CDR3 DNA sequence: TGCGCCAGCAGTCATTGGGACAGAGACAATGAGCAGTTCTTC.

The chain links TRBV7-9 to TRBJ2-2; 7 positions agree with TRBD2. V shed 5 bases and J 3 bases; nucleotides not matched to a gene: 9. The CDR3 spans 16 residues. Per the germline V gene, CDR1 is SEHNR and CDR2 is FQNEAQ (reference sequence). The CDR3 spells CASSPGRGGYTGELFF. DNA of the CDR3: TGTGCCAGCAGCCCCGGCCGGGGAGGGTACACCGGGGAGCTGTTTTTT.

This chain connects TRBV27 to TRBJ2-7, with TRBD1 identical over 11 bases. With V trimmed by 6 bases and J by 1 base, 8 bases remained unmatched. CDR1 and CDR2 from the germline V gene are MNHEY and SMNVEV (reference sequence). The CDR3 length is 16 residues. The CDR3 protein is CASRRTGGFISYEQYF. CDR3 DNA: TGTGCCAGCAGGAGGACAGGGGGCTTTATTTCCTACGAGCAGTACTTC.

The chain links TRBV7-9 to TRBJ1-2, with D possibly matching TRBD1 (6 bases). The length of the CDR3 is 13 residues. The germline V gene encodes CDR1 SEHNR and CDR2 FQNEAQ (reference sequence). V lost 0 bases and J lost 8, with 10 bases in between. The chain's CDR3 is CASSLAAGVGYTF. CDR3 sequence (DNA): TGTGCCAGCAGCTTAGCAGCAGGGGTCGGCTACACCTTC.

This clone was detected only a few times. The chain has TRBV30 and TRBJ1-2; a weak D match, TRBD1 (6 bases). Germline V lookup: CDR1 GTSNPN, CDR2 SVGIG (reference sequence). V lost 5 bases and J 14 bases, leaving 21 bases between the germline ends. The CDR3 is 12 amino acids. The CDR3 region has the DNA TGTGCCTGGCGCTACGAACAGGGCAACGGGACCTTC. Amino acids: CAWRYEQGNGTF.